The 26 T cell receptor beta chains reported below all come from one sample, sequenced in a study of T cells after yellow fever vaccination. TCRdb recomputed calls from the 5' RACE reads with MiXCR, one row per CDR3 protein. Among 300,000 or so distinct CDR3 sequences listed, approximately 7% were seen once. Sequencing was performed on PBMCs, taken about 49 days after the first yellow fever vaccination. The receptors shown here come from a young man who received the YFV17D yellow fever vaccine.

At least ten counts were recorded for this clonotype. The chain joins TRBV6-2 or TRBV6-3 to TRBJ2-5, with a tentative D call TRBD1 (5 bases). This CDR3 spans 14 amino acids. Per germline, CDR1 MNHEY and CDR2 SVGEGT. Between the trimmed V and J ends, which lost 6 bases and 5 bases, there was a span of 16 bases. CDR3 in amino acids: CASRQVSSRETQYF. CDR3 nucleotides: TGTGCCAGCAGACAGGTATCAAGTCGGGAGACCCAGTACTTC.

The chain couples TRBV5-4 to TRBJ2-7, with TRBD1 matching 9 bases. The CDR3 contains 15 residues. Germline lookup yields CDR1 SGHNT and CDR2 YYREEE (reference sequence). Trimming took 4 bases from V and 6 from J; bases not matched to a gene: 11. CDR3 nucleotides: TGTGCCAGCAGCAACCCCGGGACAGGGAAAAGCGAGCAGTACGTC. Protein sequence: CASSNPGTGKSEQYV.

This clonotype has only a few counts. The V and J genes are TRBV5-1 and TRBJ1-2; 8 nucleotides line up with TRBD1. CDR3 size: 17 residues. Germline V CDR1 and CDR2: SGHRS, YFSETQ. Trimming removed 2 bases from V and 5 bases from J; junction bases left unmatched: 14. CDR3 DNA sequence: TGCGCCAGCAGCTTATCAGGGGGCGCGCCCAAGAATTATGGCTACACCTTC. Encoded protein: CASSLSGGAPKNYGYTF.

CDR3 in DNA: TGCAGTGCTAGCGGGCTTTGGGTAAACACAGATACGCAGTATTTT. This codes for CSASGLWVNTDTQYF. This sequence joins TRBV20-1 and TRBJ2-3, with D hard to call. Germline CDR1 and CDR2: DFQATT and SNEGSKA (reference sequence). Deletions cut 3 bases from V and 2 bases from J, with 15 bases between. The CDR3 is 15 residues long.

This clonotype came up a few times. The CDR3 is CASSTHGGRNTEAFF. The CDR3 nucleotides are TGTGCCAGCAGCACACACGGGGGCCGGAACACTGAAGCTTTCTTT. This chain links TRBV7-9 with TRBJ1-1, with D tentatively TRBD1 (6 bases). The germline V gene encodes CDR1 SEHNR and CDR2 FQNEAQ (reference sequence). The CDR3 totals 15 residues. V lost 5 bases to trimming and J lost 1 base, with 14 bases between them.

This clonotype was observed a handful of times. The chain couples TRBV28 to TRBJ1-2; tentative D call: TRBD1 (5 bases). This CDR3 spans 14 amino acids. The germline V gene encodes CDR1 MDHEN and CDR2 SYDVKM. V lost 5 bases and J 4 bases, leaving 14 bases between the germline ends. DNA for the CDR3: TGTGCCAGCAGTGACAGTGTTATGCGCTATGGCTACACCTTC. Translating gives CASSDSVMRYGYTF.

This clonotype was counted only a few times. CDR3 sequence: CASSLVVAGGYTGELFF. CDR3 in DNA: TGCGCCAGCAGCTTGGTAGTCGCAGGGGGCTACACCGGGGAGCTGTTTTTT. The chain combines TRBV5-1 with TRBJ2-2; 8 bases line up with TRBD1. V dropped 0 bases and J dropped 3; count of bases not matched to a gene: 7. This CDR3 spans 17 amino acids. Germline CDR1 SGHRS, CDR2 YFSETQ. Together with reference TRBV5-1 and TRBJ2-2, the CDR3 gives the full variable domain: KAGVTQTPRYLIKTRGQQVTLSCSPISGHRSVSWYQQTPGQGLQFLFEYFSETQRNKGNFPGRFSGRQFSNSRSEMNVSTLELGDSALYLCASSLVVAGGYTGELFFGEGSRLTVL.

This clonotype was picked up a small number of times. J is TRBJ2-6 and V is TRBV18; D remains unclear. The CDR3 covers 16 residues. The germline V and J ends were trimmed by 1 base and 1 base, with 8 bases remaining between them. Germline V gene sequence: CDR1 KGHSH, CDR2 LQKENI. The CDR3 nucleotides are TGTGCCAGCTCACCACTGATCGCTTCTGGGGCCAACGTCCTGACTTTC. Translating gives CASSPLIASGANVLTF.

This clonotype was recorded many times. The V and J genes are TRBV18 and TRBJ1-5; D possibly corresponds to TRBD1 (5 bases). The CDR3 spans 14 residues. Trimming cost V 3 bases and J 11 bases, with 17 bases left between them. From germline, CDR1 is KGHSH and CDR2 LQKENI. This chain's CDR3 is CASSPSAGYNAQHF. CDR3 DNA: TGTGCCAGCTCACCCTCGGCAGGGTATAACGCCCAGCATTTT.

This chain joins TRBV5-1 and TRBJ1-2; D not certain. The CDR3 runs to 15 residues. The V gene lost 5 bases and the J gene lost 3 bases, with 17 bases spanning the gap. Germline V lookup: CDR1 SGHRS, CDR2 YFSETQ. In DNA form, the CDR3 reads TGCGCCAGCAGTACCAGGATCGCAGGCGACTATGGCTACACCTTC. As protein: CASSTRIAGDYGYTF. Drawing the rest from reference TRBV5-1 and TRBJ1-2, the complete variable domain is KAGVTQTPRYLIKTRGQQVTLSCSPISGHRSVSWYQQTPGQGLQFLFEYFSETQRNKGNFPGRFSGRQFSNSRSEMNVSTLELGDSALYLCASSTRIAGDYGYTFGSGTRLTVV.

The chain combines TRBV5-1 with TRBJ1-4; D gene ambiguous. CDR1 and CDR2 from the germline V gene are SGHRS and YFSETQ. Trimming stripped 0 bases from V and 0 bases from J, with 12 bases between. The CDR3 consists of 17 residues. In DNA form, the CDR3 reads TGCGCCAGCAGCTTGGGGGCGGCTAGTCCAACTAATGAAAAACTGTTTTTT. Translated, it gives CASSLGAASPTNEKLFF.

The V and J genes are TRBV20-1 and TRBJ2-5; 10 nucleotides align to TRBD2. The trim removed 0 bases at V and 9 bases at J, leaving 13 bases unmatched. In germline, CDR1 is DFQATT, CDR2 SNEGSKA (reference sequence). The CDR3 runs to 16 residues. The CDR3 nucleotides read TGCAGTGCTAGAGATGTAAGGAGCGGGGGGGTCTCGGCCCAGTACTTC. Protein: CSARDVRSGGVSAQYF.

This clonotype has a handful of counts. The V and J genes are TRBV3-1 and TRBJ2-1, with a weak D call TRBD2 (5 bases). Germline CDR1 and CDR2: LGHDT and YNNKEL (reference sequence). Trimming removed 3 bases from V and 7 bases from J, with 7 bases in between. The length of the CDR3 is 12 residues. The CDR3 DNA sequence: TGTGCCAGCAGCCATGAGGGAAATGAGCAGTTCTTC. Its translation: CASSHEGNEQFF.

This clonotype was observed many times. This rearrangement joins TRBV7-2 to TRBJ1-5; D perhaps matches TRBD1 (5 bases). V lost 2 bases and J lost 11, with 22 bases in between. The V gene's germline CDR1 is SGHTA and CDR2 FQGNSA. The CDR3 totals 16 residues. The CDR3, as DNA: TGTGCCAGCAGCTTACTCCAGGGTCCAATAGGGTCAGCCCAGCATTTT. Translated, it gives CASSLLQGPIGSAQHF.

The CDR3 DNA is TGTGCCAGCAGCCTACCAAACTTTGGGGATGAGCAGTTCTTC. Translating gives CASSLPNFGDEQFF. The chain carries TRBV7-9 and TRBJ2-1; D unresolved. CDR1 is SEHNR and CDR2 is FQNEAQ in the germline V gene (reference sequence). This CDR3 comprises 14 residues. The V and J ends lost 5 bases and 8 bases respectively, with 16 bases between them. Full variable domain (missing parts from reference TRBV7-9 and TRBJ2-1): DTGVSQNPRHKITKRGQNVTFRCDPISEHNRLYWYRQTLGQGPEFLTYFQNEAQLEKSRLLSDRFSAERPKGSFSTLEIQRTEQGDSAMYLCASSLPNFGDEQFFGPGTRLTVL.

This clonotype has only a few counts. The CDR3 DNA sequence: TGTGCCAGCAGTTTACAAGGGCCTTTAGGGGAGCAGTACGTC. It codes for CASSLQGPLGEQYV. The rearrangement uses TRBV6-5 and TRBJ2-7; the D is unclear. The CDR3 consists of 14 residues. The germline V gene encodes CDR1 MNHEY and CDR2 SVGAGI. The V gene lost 4 bases and the J gene lost 7 bases, with 17 bases spanning the gap.

Ten or more counts support this clonotype. CDR3 protein: CASSLVYAGTEAFF. The CDR3 nucleotides read TGTGCCAGCAGCTTAGTTTACGCGGGCACTGAAGCTTTCTTT. This chain links TRBV7-2 with TRBJ1-1, with unresolved D. This CDR3 comprises 14 residues. Trimming took off 1 base at V and 4 bases at J, with 10 bases between the two ends. Germline CDR1 is SGHTA and CDR2 is FQGNSA.

The chain is built from TRBV6-1 and TRBJ2-3; TRBD1 matches at 9 bases. Germline V gene sequence: CDR1 MNHNS, CDR2 SASEGT. J lost 5 bases, V lost 6 bases, and 9 bases had no gene match. The length of the CDR3 is 15 residues. The CDR3 reads CASSPGQGGIDTQYF. The CDR3 nucleotides are TGTGCCAGCAGCCCGGGACAGGGAGGCATAGATACGCAGTATTTT.

This clonotype was observed a handful of times. This chain uses TRBV12-1 with TRBJ2-7. TRBV12-1 has pseudogene status. This CDR3 contains 14 residues. CDR3 DNA: TGTGCCAGCAGCAAGATGGGTCGTTCCTACGAGCAGTACGTC. It translates to CASSKMGRSYEQYV.

The chain uses TRBV10-3 and TRBJ2-7; D assignment may be TRBD1 or TRBD2 (5 bases each). The CDR3 is made up of 14 amino acids. Germline CDR1 reads ENHRY; CDR2 reads SYGVKD. Trimming removed 10 bases from V and 1 base from J, with 17 bases in between. The DNA for the CDR3 is TGTGCCACCGTTCGCGAGAGGGGATCCTACGAGCAGTACTTC. This translates into CATVRERGSYEQYF.

V gene TRBV12-3 or TRBV12-4 combines with J gene TRBJ1-5; no definite D call. V lost 0 bases to trimming and J lost 1 base, with 7 bases between them. This CDR3 has 15 residues. The CDR3 is CASSLAPESNQPQHF. The CDR3 nucleotides are TGTGCCAGCAGTTTAGCGCCAGAAAGCAATCAGCCCCAGCATTTT.

This clonotype was counted between two and nine times. The J gene is TRBJ1-5, the V gene TRBV20-1, with 7 bases matching TRBD1. From germline, CDR1 is DFQATT and CDR2 SNEGSKA (reference sequence). V was clipped by 3 bases and J by 1 base; unmatched bases: 9. There are 16 residues in the CDR3. In nucleotides, the CDR3 is TGCAGTGCTAGCCCATCCGACAGGGTGAGCAATCAGCCCCAGCATTTT. Translation: CSASPSDRVSNQPQHF.

This clonotype has only a few counts. The V gene is TRBV6-2 or TRBV6-3, the J gene TRBJ1-5; TRBD1 aligns across 11 bases. The CDR3 runs 14 residues. J lost 4 bases, V lost 8 bases, and 4 bases had no gene match. Germline loops: CDR1 MNHEY, CDR2 SVGEGT. This chain's CDR3 is CASWDRGRNQPQHF. CDR3 in DNA: TGTGCCAGCTGGGACAGGGGGAGAAATCAGCCCCAGCATTTT.

As to this clonotype: One end of the junction varies from germline; a read error may be responsible. The chain links TRBV7-7 to TRBJ2-5; 7 bases align to TRBD2. This CDR3 has 14 residues. Germline V gene data show CDR1 as SSHAT and CDR2 as FNYEAQ (reference sequence). Here the CDR3 DNA reads TGTGCTAGCAGCCCCCTGGGGAGGGTCCGTACCCAGTACTTC. This gives the protein CASSPLGRVRTQYF. The full variable domain, in which reference TRBV7-7 and TRBJ2-5 provide the parts outside the CDR3, is GAGVSQSPRYKVTKRGQDVTLRCDPISSHATLYWYQQALGQGPEFLTYFNYEAQPDKSGLPSDRFSAERPEGSISTLTIQRTEQRDSAMYRCASSPLGRVRTQYFGPGTRLLVL.

Many counts were recorded for this clonotype. The V gene is TRBV20-1, the J gene TRBJ1-4; D remains ambiguous. Germline V gives CDR1 DFQATT, CDR2 SNEGSKA (reference sequence). The CDR3 sequence is 13 residues long. The germline V and J ends were trimmed by 2 bases and 0 bases, with 4 bases remaining between them. This chain's CDR3 is CSARSATNEKLFF. As DNA, the CDR3 is TGCAGTGCTAGATCTGCAACTAATGAAAAACTGTTTTTT.

This clonotype appeared many times. V usage is TRBV29-1 and J usage is TRBJ2-7, with 7 bases aligning to TRBD2. This CDR3 is 11 amino acids long. The germline CDR1 and CDR2 sequences are SQVTM and ANQGSEA. Trimming at V came to 4 bases and at J to 3 bases, leaving 0 bases not matched to a gene. CDR3 protein: CSVGDYYEQYF. The CDR3 DNA reads as TGCAGCGTTGGGGACTACTACGAGCAGTACTTC.